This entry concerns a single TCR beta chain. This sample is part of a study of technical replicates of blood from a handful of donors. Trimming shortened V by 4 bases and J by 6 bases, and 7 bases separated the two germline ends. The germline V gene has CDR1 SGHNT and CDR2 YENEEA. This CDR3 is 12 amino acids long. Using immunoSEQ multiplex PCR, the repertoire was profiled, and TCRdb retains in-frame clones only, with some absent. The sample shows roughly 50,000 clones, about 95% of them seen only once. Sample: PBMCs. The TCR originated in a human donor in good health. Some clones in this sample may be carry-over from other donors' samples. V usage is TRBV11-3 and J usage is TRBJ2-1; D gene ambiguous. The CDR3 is CASSSTRNEQFF. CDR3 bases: TGTGCCAGCAGCTCCACACGCAATGAGCAGTTCTTC.